This paragraph reports one T cell receptor (beta chain). This clone's antigen is unknown. No per-base quality is available; no much larger clone lies one base away. The same CDR3 also results from other DNA sequences found in this sample. The data are from a study of T cell changes during pregnancy in multiple sclerosis (dated by TCRdb to the late 2010s). Regarding the research as a whole: The study examined how the T cell repertoire changed over the course of pregnancy in women with multiple sclerosis.

Libraries were prepared through the immunoSEQ multiplex PCR assay. TCRdb provides this immuneACCESS table in a form limited to in-frame rearrangements. Some clones are lacking; in checked studies, under half of them reflect an unresolved V gene, and why the rest are absent is not known. The sample yields about 100,000 clones; about nine tenths were counted once. 0.7% to 0.9% of the sample is held by the ten biggest clonotypes. The CDR3 runs 14 residues from the cysteine to the phenylalanine. Just the 42-base CDR3 DNA is kept, in frame starting at base 1. Trimming removed 2 bases from V and 2 bases from J; the gene matches leave 0 bases unexplained. CDR1 KGHSH and CDR2 LQKENI are derived from the germline V gene.

Sequences were derived from peripheral blood, sampled in the second trimester of pregnancy. The rearranged chain carries TRBV18 and TRBJ1-5; 7 nucleotides in the junction match TRBD1. The sequence derives from a female donor in good health, enrolled as a control in a pregnancy study. The nucleotide sequence reads as follows: TGTGCCAGCTCACCAGGGACAGGCAATCAGCCCCAGCATTTT. This encodes CASSPGTGNQPQHF. Outside the CDR3, residues come from the reference TRBV18 and TRBJ1-5 proteins, so the full variable domain is: NAGVMQNPRHLVRRRGQEARLRCSPMKGHSHVYWYRQLPEEGLKFMVYLQKENIIDESGMPKERFSAEFPKEGPSILRIQQVVRGDSAAYFCASSPGTGNQPQHFGDGTRLSIL.